The subject of this entry is one T cell receptor beta chain. What it binds is not known. V gave up 1 base and J gave up 4 bases, with 7 bases separating them. Germline CDR1 reads SGHDN; CDR2 reads FVKESK. The CDR3 contains 14 residues. This specimen belongs to a study of CD8 T cells in ankylosing spondylitis. Making use of molecular barcodes, quantitative 5'-RACE generated TCR beta libraries. Using its own MiXCR run on the 5' RACE reads, TCRdb lists one record per CDR3 protein. The data show about 400,000 distinct CDR3 sequences, with around 20% seen just once and approximately 15% held by the top ten. Overall study findings and caveats: Disease-linked clones reportedly concentrated significantly in matched ankylosing spondylitis synovial fluid. Within ankylosing spondylitis blood, a TCR beta motif made up of roughly eight highly homologous variants appeared to be characteristic. A number of the motif variants had already been described in reactive arthritis synovial fluid and blood. Relatively rare in peripheral blood, disease-linked clones were also CD8+.

Sequencing was performed on blood, either unsorted or a sorted T cell fraction (not recorded which). This sequence joins TRBV14 and TRBJ2-2; D is unclear. This clonotype originated in a male donor with ankylosing spondylitis. The CDR3 is CASSQVRSTGELFF. CDR3 sequence (DNA): TGTGCCAGCAGCCAAGTACGTAGCACCGGGGAGCTGTTTTTT.